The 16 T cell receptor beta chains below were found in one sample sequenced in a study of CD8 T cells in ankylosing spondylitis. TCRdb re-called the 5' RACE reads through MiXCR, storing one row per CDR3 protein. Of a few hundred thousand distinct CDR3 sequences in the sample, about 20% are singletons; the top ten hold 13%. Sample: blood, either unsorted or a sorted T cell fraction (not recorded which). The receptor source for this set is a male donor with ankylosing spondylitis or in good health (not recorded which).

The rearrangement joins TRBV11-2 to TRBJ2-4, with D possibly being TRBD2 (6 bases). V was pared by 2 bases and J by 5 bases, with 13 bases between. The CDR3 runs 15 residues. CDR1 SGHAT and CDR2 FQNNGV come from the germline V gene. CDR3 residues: CASSLSGGFQNIQYF. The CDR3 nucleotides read TGTGCCAGCAGCTTAAGTGGAGGGTTCCAAAACATTCAGTACTTC.

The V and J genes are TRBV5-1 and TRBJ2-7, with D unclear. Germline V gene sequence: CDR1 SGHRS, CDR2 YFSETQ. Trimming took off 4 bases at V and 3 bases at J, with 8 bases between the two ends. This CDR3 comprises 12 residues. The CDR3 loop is CASSTGYYEQYF. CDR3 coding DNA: TGCGCCAGCAGCACCGGATACTACGAGCAGTACTTC. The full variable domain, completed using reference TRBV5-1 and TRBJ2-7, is KAGVTQTPRYLIKTRGQQVTLSCSPISGHRSVSWYQQTPGQGLQFLFEYFSETQRNKGNFPGRFSGRQFSNSRSEMNVSTLELGDSALYLCASSTGYYEQYFGPGTRLTVT.

CDR3 loop: CASSLRTELDYEQYF. The CDR3 bases are TGTGCCAGCAGCTTAAGGACAGAGCTAGACTACGAGCAGTACTTC. The chain uses TRBV11-1 and TRBJ2-7; tentatively, D is TRBD1 (6 bases). The CDR3 has 15 residues. Germline V gene lookup returns CDR1 SGHAT and CDR2 FQDESV (reference sequence). V lost 2 bases, J lost 3 bases, and 14 bases lay in between.

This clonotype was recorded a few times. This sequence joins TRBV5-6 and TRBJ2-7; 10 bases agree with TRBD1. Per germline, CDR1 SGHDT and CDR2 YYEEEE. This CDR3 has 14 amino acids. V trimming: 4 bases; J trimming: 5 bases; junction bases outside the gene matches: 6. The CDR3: CASSAIGTGDEQYF. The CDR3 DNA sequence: TGTGCCAGCAGCGCGATCGGGACAGGGGACGAGCAGTACTTC.

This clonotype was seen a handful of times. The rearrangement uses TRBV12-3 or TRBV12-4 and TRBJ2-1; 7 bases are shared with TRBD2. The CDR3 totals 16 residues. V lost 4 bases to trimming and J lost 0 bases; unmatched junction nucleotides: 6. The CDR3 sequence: CASSYGGGSSYNEQFF. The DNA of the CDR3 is TGTGCCAGCAGTTACGGCGGGGGAAGCTCCTACAATGAGCAGTTCTTC.

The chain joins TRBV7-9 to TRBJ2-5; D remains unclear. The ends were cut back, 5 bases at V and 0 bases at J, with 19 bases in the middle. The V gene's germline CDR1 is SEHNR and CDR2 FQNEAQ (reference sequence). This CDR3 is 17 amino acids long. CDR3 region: CASSTITSVGYQETQYF. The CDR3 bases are TGTGCCAGCAGCACAATTACGTCTGTGGGGTACCAAGAGACCCAGTACTTC.

The chain's CDR3 is CASSGGGGNQPQHF. CDR3 nucleotide sequence: TGTGCCAGCAGTGGAGGGGGCGGCAATCAGCCCCAGCATTTT. The V call is TRBV27, the J call TRBJ1-5, with TRBD1 matching 7 bases. The germline gives CDR1 MNHEY, CDR2 SMNVEV (reference sequence). This CDR3 contains 14 residues. The V gene end was trimmed by 5 bases and the J gene end by 2 bases; junction bases not matched to a gene: 3.

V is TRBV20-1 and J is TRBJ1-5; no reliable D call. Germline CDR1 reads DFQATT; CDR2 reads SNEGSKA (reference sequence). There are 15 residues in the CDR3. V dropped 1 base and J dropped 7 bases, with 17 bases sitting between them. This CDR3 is CSARVGALMGQPQHF. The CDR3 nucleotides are TGCAGTGCTAGAGTTGGCGCCCTGATGGGGCAGCCCCAGCATTTT.

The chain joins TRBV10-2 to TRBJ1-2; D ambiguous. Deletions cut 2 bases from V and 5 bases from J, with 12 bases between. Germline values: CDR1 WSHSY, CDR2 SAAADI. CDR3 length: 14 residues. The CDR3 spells CASSEIVNPYGYTF. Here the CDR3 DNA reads TGCGCCAGCAGTGAGATCGTCAATCCTTATGGCTACACCTTC.

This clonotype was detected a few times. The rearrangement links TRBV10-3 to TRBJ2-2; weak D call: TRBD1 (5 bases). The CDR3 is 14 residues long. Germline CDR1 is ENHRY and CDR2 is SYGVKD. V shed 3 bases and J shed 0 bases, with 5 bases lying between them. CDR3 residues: CAISDRANTGELFF. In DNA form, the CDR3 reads TGTGCCATCAGTGACAGGGCGAACACCGGGGAGCTGTTTTTT.

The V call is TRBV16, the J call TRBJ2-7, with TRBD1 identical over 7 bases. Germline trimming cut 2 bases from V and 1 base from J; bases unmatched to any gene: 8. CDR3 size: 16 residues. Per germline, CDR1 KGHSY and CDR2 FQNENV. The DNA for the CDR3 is TGTGCCAGCAGCCAACGGGTGGGACAGAATTCCTACGAGCAGTACTTC. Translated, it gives CASSQRVGQNSYEQYF.

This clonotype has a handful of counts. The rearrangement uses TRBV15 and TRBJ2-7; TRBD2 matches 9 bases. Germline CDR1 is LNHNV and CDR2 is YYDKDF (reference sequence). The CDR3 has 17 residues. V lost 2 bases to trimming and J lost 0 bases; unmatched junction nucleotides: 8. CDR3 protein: CATSRYTLAGSSYEQYF. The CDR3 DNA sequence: TGTGCCACCAGCAGATACACCCTAGCGGGGAGCTCCTACGAGCAGTACTTC.

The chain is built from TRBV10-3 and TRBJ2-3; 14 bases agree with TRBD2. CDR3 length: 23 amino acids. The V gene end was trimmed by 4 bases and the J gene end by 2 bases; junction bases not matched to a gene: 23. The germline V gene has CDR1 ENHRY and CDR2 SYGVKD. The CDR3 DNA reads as TGTGCCATCAGTGGGCCCCCGACTAGCGGGGGGGCCGCGCTACTCACGGCCACAGATACGCAGTATTTT. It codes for CAISGPPTSGGAALLTATDTQYF.

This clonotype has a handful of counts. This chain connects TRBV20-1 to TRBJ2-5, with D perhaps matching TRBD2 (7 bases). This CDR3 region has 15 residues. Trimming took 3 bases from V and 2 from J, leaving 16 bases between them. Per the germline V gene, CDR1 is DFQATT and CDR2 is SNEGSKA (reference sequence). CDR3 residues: CSASVRGAGQETQYF. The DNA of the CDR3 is TGCAGTGCTAGTGTCCGGGGGGCGGGTCAAGAGACCCAGTACTTC.

CDR3: CAISRGANTGELFF. In nucleotides, the CDR3 is TGTGCCATCAGTAGGGGCGCGAACACCGGGGAGCTGTTTTTT. The chain carries TRBV10-3 and TRBJ2-2; the D gene is possibly TRBD1 (5 bases). With 5 bases removed from V and 0 bases from J, the gap between germline ends came to 7 bases. Germline V gene sequence: CDR1 ENHRY, CDR2 SYGVKD. This CDR3 region has 14 residues.

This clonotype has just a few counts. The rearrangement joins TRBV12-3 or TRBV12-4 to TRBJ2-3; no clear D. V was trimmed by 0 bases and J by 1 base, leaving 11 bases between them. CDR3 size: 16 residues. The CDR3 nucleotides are TGTGCCAGCAGTTTAGCTTCAGCAGACGGCACAGATACGCAGTATTTT. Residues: CASSLASADGTDTQYF.